This T cell receptor beta chain was identified during a study of PD-1 blockade in classical Hodgkin lymphoma. Time point indicated: cycle 4 day 1 (C4D1), after about 6 weeks of nivolumab. Each and every patient relapsed after autologous stem cell transplantation, and patients got differing brentuximab vedotin exposure. The CD4+ T cells used were purified from thawed PBMCs through magnetic negative selection. Germline assignment: CDR1 SGHAT and CDR2 FQNNGV. V gave up 2 bases and J gave up 1 base, with 5 bases separating them. The CDR3 runs to 13 residues. The table came from immunoSEQ multiplex PCR; TCRdb's copy has only in-frame clones and leaves some out. Among 25,000 to 30,000 clones listed, about four fifths were seen once.

The J gene is TRBJ2-5, the V gene TRBV11-2; D gene ambiguous. The clonotype originates from a human donor with classical Hodgkin lymphoma. This sample comprised CD4+ T cells from blood, obtained before the fourth cycle of nivolumab. The CDR3 bases are TGTGCCAGCAGCTTAAACAGCCAAGAGACCCAGTACTTC. Its translation is CASSLNSQETQYF.